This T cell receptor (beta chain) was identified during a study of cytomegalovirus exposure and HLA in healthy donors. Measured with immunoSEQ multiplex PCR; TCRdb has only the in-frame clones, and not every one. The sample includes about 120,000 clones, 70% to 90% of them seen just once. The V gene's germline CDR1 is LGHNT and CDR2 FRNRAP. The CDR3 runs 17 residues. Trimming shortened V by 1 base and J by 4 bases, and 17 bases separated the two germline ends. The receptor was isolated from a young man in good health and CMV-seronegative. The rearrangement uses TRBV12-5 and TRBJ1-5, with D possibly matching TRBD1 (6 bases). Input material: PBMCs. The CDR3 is CASGLGGGYGRNQPQHF. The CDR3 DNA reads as TGTGCTAGTGGTTTGGGGGGGGGCTACGGCAGGAATCAGCCCCAGCATTTT.